Listed below are T cell receptor beta chains from one sample, sequenced in a study of control samples from healthy donors and cancer patients. Some clones are missing from TCRdb's copy, which holds only in-frame ones; the method was immunoSEQ multiplex PCR. The sample lists 130,000 to 150,000 clones, about 91% seen once, with 3.2% in the top ten. The sequenced sample was blood. The source of these receptors is a man aged 30 to 45 in good health. Both conserved end residues are part of each CDR3. D genes are given only for firm matches. Some rows mark clone size as missing; the rest say once, few, many or name a class of expanded clone.

d_gene: TRBD2; abundance: NA; j_gene: TRBJ2-1; v_gene: TRBV11-3; CDR3nt: TGTGCCAGCAGCAACGCCGGGGGGGCCTACAATGAGCAGTTCTTC; CDR3aa: CASSNAGGAYNEQFF
d_gene: NA; abundance: once; j_gene: TRBJ1-4; v_gene: TRBV5-1; CDR3nt: TGCGCCAGCAGCTTGGCCCCGGCAGGGTATAATGAAAAACTGTTTTTT; CDR3aa: CASSLAPAGYNEKLFF
d_gene: NA; abundance: once; j_gene: TRBJ1-2; v_gene: TRBV28; CDR3nt: TGTGCCAGCAGCGGGCCCGGGGGGAATTATGGCTACACCTTC; CDR3aa: CASSGPGGNYGYTF
d_gene: NA; abundance: NA; j_gene: TRBJ2-3; v_gene: TRBV5-6; CDR3nt: TGTGCCAGCATCATAATGAGGGGCACAGATACGCAGTATTTT; CDR3aa: CASIIMRGTDTQYF
d_gene: NA; abundance: once; j_gene: TRBJ2-6; v_gene: TRBV12-3/TRBV12-4; CDR3nt: TGTGCCAGCAGAAAATCTGGGGCCAACGTCCTGACTTTC; CDR3aa: CASRKSGANVLTF
d_gene: NA; abundance: NA; j_gene: TRBJ1-6; v_gene: TRBV12-3/TRBV12-4; CDR3nt: TGTGCCAGCAGTCCAGGGCTCGCACCCCTCCACTTT; CDR3aa: CASSPGLAPLHF
d_gene: NA; abundance: NA; j_gene: TRBJ1-6; v_gene: TRBV5-8; CDR3nt: TGTGCCAGCCCCAAAGGAGGGTATAATTCACCCCTCCACTTT; CDR3aa: CASPKGGYNSPLHF
d_gene: TRBD1; abundance: few; j_gene: TRBJ1-5; v_gene: TRBV19; CDR3nt: TGTGCCAGTAGTCTCCCTCGGAGGACAGGAAGAGATCAGCCCCAGCATTTT; CDR3aa: CASSLPRRTGRDQPQHF
d_gene: NA; abundance: NA; j_gene: TRBJ1-1; v_gene: TRBV18; CDR3nt: TGTGCCAGCTCATGGCATCCCCGGAACACTGAAGCTTTCTTT; CDR3aa: CASSWHPRNTEAFF
d_gene: NA; abundance: NA; j_gene: TRBJ2-3; v_gene: TRBV5-5; CDR3nt: TGTGCCAGCAGCTTCCGGTCAGATACGCAGTATTTT; CDR3aa: CASSFRSDTQYF
d_gene: TRBD1; abundance: NA; j_gene: TRBJ2-2; v_gene: TRBV29-1; CDR3nt: TGCAGCGTCGCTAAGCCGGGACAGGAAGAAACCGGGGAGCTGTTTTTT; CDR3aa: CSVAKPGQEETGELFF
d_gene: NA; abundance: once; j_gene: TRBJ1-2; v_gene: TRBV12-3/TRBV12-4; CDR3nt: TGTGCCAGCAGTTTAGTTTCAGGGGAAGGCTACACCTTC; CDR3aa: CASSLVSGEGYTF
d_gene: TRBD1; abundance: NA; j_gene: TRBJ2-3; v_gene: TRBV27; CDR3nt: TGTGCAATAAGGACAGGGGGGGTCACAGATACGCAGTATTTT; CDR3aa: CAIRTGGVTDTQYF
d_gene: NA; abundance: NA; j_gene: TRBJ2-3; v_gene: TRBV2; CDR3nt: TGTGCCAGCAGTTCCCGGGGGCGTACGCAGTATTTT; CDR3aa: CASSSRGRTQYF
d_gene: NA; abundance: NA; j_gene: TRBJ2-7; v_gene: TRBV25-1; CDR3nt: TGTGCCAGCAGTATAGGGACCCTATTGGGGTACGAGCAGTACTTC; CDR3aa: CASSIGTLLGYEQYF
d_gene: NA; abundance: NA; j_gene: TRBJ1-2; v_gene: TRBV30; CDR3nt: TGTGCAACAGGTCCCAATGGCTACACCTTC; CDR3aa: CATGPNGYTF
d_gene: TRBD1; abundance: NA; j_gene: TRBJ1-2; v_gene: TRBV6-5; CDR3nt: TGTGCCAGCAGTTACTCCCAGACAGGGTTTGGCTACACCTTC; CDR3aa: CASSYSQTGFGYTF
d_gene: TRBD2; abundance: few; j_gene: TRBJ2-1; v_gene: TRBV11-2; CDR3nt: TGTGCCAGCAGCTTAGGGGGTAGCGGGGGCTTATACAATGAGCAGTTCTTC; CDR3aa: CASSLGGSGGLYNEQFF
d_gene: TRBD1; abundance: NA; j_gene: TRBJ2-2; v_gene: TRBV27; CDR3nt: TGTGCCAGCAGTCTCCTTGGGCAGGGGGCAAGCGGGGAGCTGTTTTTT; CDR3aa: CASSLLGQGASGELFF
d_gene: TRBD2; abundance: NA; j_gene: TRBJ2-3; v_gene: TRBV3-1/TRBV3-2; CDR3nt: TGTGCCAGCAGCCAAGATTGGGGCGGGGGGGACGATACGCAGTATTTT; CDR3aa: CASSQDWGGGDDTQYF
d_gene: TRBD1; abundance: NA; j_gene: TRBJ1-1; v_gene: TRBV28; CDR3nt: TGTGCCAGCAGTTTGGGGACAGGGACTGAAGCTTTCTTT; CDR3aa: CASSLGTGTEAFF
d_gene: NA; abundance: few; j_gene: TRBJ2-7; v_gene: TRBV7-9; CDR3nt: TGTGCCAGCAGCACCCTCGCGGGGTTGCGCAACGAGCAGTACTTC; CDR3aa: CASSTLAGLRNEQYF
d_gene: NA; abundance: NA; j_gene: TRBJ1-1; v_gene: TRBV9; CDR3nt: TGTGCCAGCAGCGTAGCTGGGACCAGTGAAGCTTTCTTT; CDR3aa: CASSVAGTSEAFF
d_gene: NA; abundance: NA; j_gene: TRBJ1-2; v_gene: TRBV28; CDR3nt: TGTGCCAGCAGAGCACAGGTCTATGGCTACACCTTC; CDR3aa: CASRAQVYGYTF
d_gene: NA; abundance: once; j_gene: TRBJ1-1; v_gene: TRBV7-9; CDR3nt: TGTGCCAGCACGCCCTTAAATGTGAACACTGAAGCTTTCTTT; CDR3aa: CASTPLNVNTEAFF
d_gene: NA; abundance: once; j_gene: TRBJ2-1; v_gene: TRBV30; CDR3nt: TGTGCCTGGAGTGAGGGAAAAACCTACAATGAGCAGTTCTTC; CDR3aa: CAWSEGKTYNEQFF
d_gene: NA; abundance: NA; j_gene: TRBJ1-1; v_gene: TRBV6-5; CDR3nt: TGTGCCAGCAGCGGCTTTGGATTGGGGGAATTT; CDR3aa: CASSGFGLGEF
d_gene: TRBD1; abundance: NA; j_gene: TRBJ2-7; v_gene: TRBV6-1; CDR3nt: TGTGCCAGCAGTGAAAGGGACAGTTACTACGAGCAGTACTTC; CDR3aa: CASSERDSYYEQYF
d_gene: NA; abundance: NA; j_gene: TRBJ2-7; v_gene: TRBV27; CDR3nt: TGTGCCAGCAGTTTCGGCCAAGGCGACGAGCAGTACTTC; CDR3aa: CASSFGQGDEQYF
d_gene: NA; abundance: NA; j_gene: TRBJ2-3; v_gene: TRBV27; CDR3nt: TGTGCCAGCAGTTTATGGGGCAGTGTCGAGACAGATACGCAGTATTTT; CDR3aa: CASSLWGSVETDTQYF
d_gene: TRBD2; abundance: NA; j_gene: TRBJ2-7; v_gene: TRBV7-2; CDR3nt: TGTGCCAGCAGCCGGACTAGCGGGGGGGCTAGCTCCTACGAGCAGTACTTC; CDR3aa: CASSRTSGGASSYEQYF
d_gene: NA; abundance: NA; j_gene: TRBJ1-2; v_gene: TRBV28; CDR3nt: TGTGCCAGCAGTTTTTCTGAACAGAGCATAGGCTACACCTTC; CDR3aa: CASSFSEQSIGYTF
d_gene: NA; abundance: NA; j_gene: TRBJ1-5; v_gene: TRBV2; CDR3nt: TGTGCCAGCAGTCCTTCCGGACAGTCCTTCTCCTATCAGCCCCAGCATTTT; CDR3aa: CASSPSGQSFSYQPQHF
d_gene: NA; abundance: NA; j_gene: TRBJ2-7; v_gene: TRBV11-2; CDR3nt: TGTGCCAGCAGCTTAGGTAGGGGGGCCTCCTACGAGCAGTACTTC; CDR3aa: CASSLGRGASYEQYF
d_gene: NA; abundance: NA; j_gene: TRBJ1-2; v_gene: TRBV9; CDR3nt: TGTGCCAGCAGCGTAGGGGGAGACGGCTACACCTTC; CDR3aa: CASSVGGDGYTF
d_gene: TRBD1; abundance: NA; j_gene: TRBJ1-4; v_gene: TRBV15; CDR3nt: TGTGCCACCAGCAGAAGGACAGGGGTTAATGAAAAACTGTTTTTT; CDR3aa: CATSRRTGVNEKLFF
d_gene: NA; abundance: NA; j_gene: TRBJ1-2; v_gene: TRBV30; CDR3nt: TGTGCCTGGAGTGTAGGGGCGCAGTATGGCTACACCTTC; CDR3aa: CAWSVGAQYGYTF
d_gene: NA; abundance: NA; j_gene: TRBJ1-6; v_gene: TRBV6-5; CDR3nt: TGTGCCAGCAGTTTCCGCTATTCACCCCTCCACTTT; CDR3aa: CASSFRYSPLHF
d_gene: TRBD1; abundance: once; j_gene: TRBJ1-1; v_gene: TRBV28; CDR3nt: TGTGCCAGCACTTTACGGGAGGGACAGGTGAACACTGAAGCTTTCTTT; CDR3aa: CASTLREGQVNTEAFF
d_gene: NA; abundance: NA; j_gene: TRBJ1-1; v_gene: TRBV28; CDR3nt: TGTGCCAGCAGTTTTTCGTTTCCGGGAATGAACACTGAAGCTTTCTTT; CDR3aa: CASSFSFPGMNTEAFF
d_gene: NA; abundance: NA; j_gene: TRBJ2-2; v_gene: TRBV25-1; CDR3nt: TGTGCCAGCAGCCACCTAAGCTGGGAGCTGTTTTTT; CDR3aa: CASSHLSWELFF
d_gene: NA; abundance: NA; j_gene: TRBJ1-4; v_gene: TRBV9; CDR3nt: TGTGCCAGCAGCGTAGGACTCCCGAATGAAAAACTGTTTTTT; CDR3aa: CASSVGLPNEKLFF
d_gene: NA; abundance: NA; j_gene: TRBJ1-2; v_gene: TRBV5-1; CDR3nt: TGCGCCAGCAGCTTGGCCGGCGCAGCCCGTGGCATCGATGGCTACACCTTC; CDR3aa: CASSLAGAARGIDGYTF
d_gene: TRBD1; abundance: NA; j_gene: TRBJ1-2; v_gene: TRBV6-5; CDR3nt: TGTGCCAGCAGTTCCGGGACAGGGGGCAACTATGGCTACACCTTC; CDR3aa: CASSSGTGGNYGYTF
d_gene: NA; abundance: NA; j_gene: TRBJ1-6; v_gene: TRBV5-5; CDR3nt: TGTGCCAGCAGCTTGTTAGGGAATGGCTATAATTCACCCCTCCACTTT; CDR3aa: CASSLLGNGYNSPLHF
d_gene: TRBD1; abundance: NA; j_gene: TRBJ1-4; v_gene: TRBV2; CDR3nt: TGTGCCGGGAGGCGGGACAGCAATGAAAAACTGTTTTTT; CDR3aa: CAGRRDSNEKLFF
d_gene: NA; abundance: NA; j_gene: TRBJ2-1; v_gene: TRBV11-2; CDR3nt: TGTGCCAGCAGGGGAGGGGGGCACTCCTACAATGAGCAGTTCTTC; CDR3aa: CASRGGGHSYNEQFF